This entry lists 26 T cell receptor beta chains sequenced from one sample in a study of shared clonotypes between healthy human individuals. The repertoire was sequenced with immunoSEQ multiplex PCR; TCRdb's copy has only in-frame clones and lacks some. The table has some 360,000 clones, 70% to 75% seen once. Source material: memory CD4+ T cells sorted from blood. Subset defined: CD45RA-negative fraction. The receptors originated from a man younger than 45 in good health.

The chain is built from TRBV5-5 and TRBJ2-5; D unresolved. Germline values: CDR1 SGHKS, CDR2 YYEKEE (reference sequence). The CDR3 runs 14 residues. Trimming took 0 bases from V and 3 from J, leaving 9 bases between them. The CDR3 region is CASSLGPGEETQYF. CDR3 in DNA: TGTGCCAGCAGCTTGGGCCCCGGAGAAGAGACCCAGTACTTC.

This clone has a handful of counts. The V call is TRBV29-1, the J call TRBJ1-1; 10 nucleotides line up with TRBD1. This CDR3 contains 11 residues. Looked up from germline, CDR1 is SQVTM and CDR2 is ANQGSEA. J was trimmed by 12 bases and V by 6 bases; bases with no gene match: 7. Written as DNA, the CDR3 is TGCAGCGTGGGCGGGACAGGGGAAACTTTCTTT. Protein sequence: CSVGGTGETFF.

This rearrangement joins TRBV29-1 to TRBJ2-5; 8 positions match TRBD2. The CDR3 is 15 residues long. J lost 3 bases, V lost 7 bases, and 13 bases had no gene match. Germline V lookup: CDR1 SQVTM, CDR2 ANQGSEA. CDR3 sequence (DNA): TGCAGCGCCAGTCTGAGCGGGAGTTTCGAAGAGACCCAGTACTTC. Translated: CSASLSGSFEETQYF.

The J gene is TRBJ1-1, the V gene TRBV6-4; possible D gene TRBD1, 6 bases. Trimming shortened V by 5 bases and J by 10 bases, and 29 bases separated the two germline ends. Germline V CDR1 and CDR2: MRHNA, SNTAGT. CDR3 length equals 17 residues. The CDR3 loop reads CASSPARGWGGFIVAFF. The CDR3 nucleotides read TGTGCCAGCAGTCCGGCGAGGGGGTGGGGAGGTTTTATAGTAGCTTTCTTT.

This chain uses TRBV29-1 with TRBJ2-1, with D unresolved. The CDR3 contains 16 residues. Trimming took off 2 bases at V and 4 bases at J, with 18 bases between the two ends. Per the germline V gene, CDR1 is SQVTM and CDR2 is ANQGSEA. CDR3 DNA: TGCAGCGTTGAAAGGGTTAGTTCTGGGATTTACAATGAGCAGTTCTTC. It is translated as CSVERVSSGIYNEQFF.

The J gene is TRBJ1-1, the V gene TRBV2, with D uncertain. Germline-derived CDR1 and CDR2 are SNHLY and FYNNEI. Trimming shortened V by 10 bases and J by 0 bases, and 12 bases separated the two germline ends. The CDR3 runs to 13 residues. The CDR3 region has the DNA TGTGCCAACGCGACATCCATGAACACTGAAGCTTTCTTT. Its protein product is CANATSMNTEAFF.

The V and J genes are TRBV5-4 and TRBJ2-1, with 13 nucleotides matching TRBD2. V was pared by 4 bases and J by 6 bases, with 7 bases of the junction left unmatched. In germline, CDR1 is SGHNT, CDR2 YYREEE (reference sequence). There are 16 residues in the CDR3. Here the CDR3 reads CASSPPGLAGFNEQFF. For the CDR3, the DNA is TGTGCCAGCAGCCCTCCGGGACTAGCGGGATTCAATGAGCAGTTCTTC. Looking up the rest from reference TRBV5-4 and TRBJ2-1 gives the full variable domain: ETGVTQSPTHLIKTRGQQVTLRCSSQSGHNTVSWYQQALGQGPQFIFQYYREEENGRGNFPPRFSGLQFPNYSSELNVNALELDDSALYLCASSPPGLAGFNEQFFGPGTRLTVL.

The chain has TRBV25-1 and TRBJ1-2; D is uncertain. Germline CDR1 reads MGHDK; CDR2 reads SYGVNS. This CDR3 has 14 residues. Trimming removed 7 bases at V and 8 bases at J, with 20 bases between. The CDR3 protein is CASKNSVNGGGYTF. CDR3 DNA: TGTGCCAGCAAGAATTCGGTCAATGGAGGGGGCTACACCTTC.

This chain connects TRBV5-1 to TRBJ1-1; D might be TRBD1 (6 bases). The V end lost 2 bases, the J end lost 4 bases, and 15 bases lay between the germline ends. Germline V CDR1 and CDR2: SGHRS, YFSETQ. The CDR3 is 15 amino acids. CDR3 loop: CASSFLGGQVTEAFF. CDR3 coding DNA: TGCGCCAGCAGCTTTCTCGGGGGCCAAGTCACTGAAGCTTTCTTT.

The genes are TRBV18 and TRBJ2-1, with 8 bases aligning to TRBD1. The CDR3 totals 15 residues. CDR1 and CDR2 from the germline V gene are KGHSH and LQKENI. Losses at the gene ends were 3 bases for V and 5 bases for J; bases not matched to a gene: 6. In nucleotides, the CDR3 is TGTGCCAGCTCACCCCGAGGGACAGGTAACAATGAGCAGTTCTTC. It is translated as CASSPRGTGNNEQFF.

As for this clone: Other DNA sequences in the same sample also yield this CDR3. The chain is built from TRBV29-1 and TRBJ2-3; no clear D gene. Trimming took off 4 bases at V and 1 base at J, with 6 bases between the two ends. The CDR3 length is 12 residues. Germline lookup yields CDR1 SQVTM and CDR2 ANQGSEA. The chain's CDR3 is CSVVAGTDTQYF. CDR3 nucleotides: TGCAGCGTTGTGGCGGGCACAGATACGCAGTATTTT.

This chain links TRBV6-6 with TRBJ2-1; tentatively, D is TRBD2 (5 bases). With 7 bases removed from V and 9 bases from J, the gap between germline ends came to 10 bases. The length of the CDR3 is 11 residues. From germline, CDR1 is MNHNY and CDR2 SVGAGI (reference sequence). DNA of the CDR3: TGTGCCAGCAAGGAGGTGGGTGAGCAGTTCTTC. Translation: CASKEVGEQFF.

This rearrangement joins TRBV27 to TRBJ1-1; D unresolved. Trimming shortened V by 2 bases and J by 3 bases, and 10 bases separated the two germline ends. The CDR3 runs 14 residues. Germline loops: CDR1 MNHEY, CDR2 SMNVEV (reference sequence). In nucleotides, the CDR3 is TGTGCCAGCAGTTTAGACATGCGAGACACTGAAGCTTTCTTT. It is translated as CASSLDMRDTEAFF.

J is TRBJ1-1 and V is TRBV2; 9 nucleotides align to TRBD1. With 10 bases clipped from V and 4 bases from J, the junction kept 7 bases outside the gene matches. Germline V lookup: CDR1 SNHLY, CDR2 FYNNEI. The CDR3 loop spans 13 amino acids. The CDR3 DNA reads TGTGCCATCGGGACAGGGACGGCCACTGAAGCTTTCTTT. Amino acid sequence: CAIGTGTATEAFF.

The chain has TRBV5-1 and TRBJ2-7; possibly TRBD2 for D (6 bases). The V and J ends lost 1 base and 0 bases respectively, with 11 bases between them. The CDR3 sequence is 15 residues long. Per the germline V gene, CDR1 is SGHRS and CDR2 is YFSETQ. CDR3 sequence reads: CASSLSGLSSYEQYF. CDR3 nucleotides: TGCGCCAGCAGCTTGAGCGGGTTGAGCTCCTACGAGCAGTACTTC.

The CDR3 DNA follows: TGTGCCACCGCCCGGGAATACACTGAAGCTTTCTTT. It is translated as CATAREYTEAFF. The chain recombines TRBV6-6 with TRBJ1-1; D is unclear. Germline V gene sequence: CDR1 MNHNY, CDR2 SVGAGI (reference sequence). V was shortened by 10 bases and J by 3 bases, with 12 bases between the two germline ends. The CDR3 totals 12 residues.

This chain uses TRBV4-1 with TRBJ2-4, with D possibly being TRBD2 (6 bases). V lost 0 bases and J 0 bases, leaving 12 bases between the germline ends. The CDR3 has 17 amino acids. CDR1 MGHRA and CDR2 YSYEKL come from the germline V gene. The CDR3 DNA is TGCGCCAGCAGCCAAGACACTAGCTTAGTAGCCAAAAACATTCAGTACTTC. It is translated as CASSQDTSLVAKNIQYF.

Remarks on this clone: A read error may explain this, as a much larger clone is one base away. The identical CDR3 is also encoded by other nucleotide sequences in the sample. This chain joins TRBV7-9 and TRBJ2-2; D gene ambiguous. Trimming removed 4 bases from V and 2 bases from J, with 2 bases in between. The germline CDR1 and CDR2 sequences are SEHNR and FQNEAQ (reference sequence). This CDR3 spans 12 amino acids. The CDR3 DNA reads TGTGCCAGCAGCTCCAACACCGGGGAGCTGTTTTTT. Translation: CASSSNTGELFF.

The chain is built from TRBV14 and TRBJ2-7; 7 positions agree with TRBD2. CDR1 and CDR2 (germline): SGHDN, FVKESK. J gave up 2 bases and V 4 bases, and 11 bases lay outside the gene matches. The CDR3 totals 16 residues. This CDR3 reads CASSLPGKRGAYEQYF. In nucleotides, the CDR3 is TGTGCCAGCAGCCTGCCGGGCAAGCGGGGAGCCTACGAGCAGTACTTC. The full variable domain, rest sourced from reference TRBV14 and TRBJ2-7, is EAGVTQFPSHSVIEKGQTVTLRCDPISGHDNLYWYRRVMGKEIKFLLHFVKESKQDESGMPNNRFLAERTGGTYSTLKVQPAELEDSGVYFCASSLPGKRGAYEQYFGPGTRLTVT.

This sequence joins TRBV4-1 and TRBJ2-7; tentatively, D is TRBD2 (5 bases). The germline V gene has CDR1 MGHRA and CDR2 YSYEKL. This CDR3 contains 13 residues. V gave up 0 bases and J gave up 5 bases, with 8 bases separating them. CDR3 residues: CASSQDHGNEQYF. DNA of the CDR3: TGCGCCAGCAGCCAAGATCACGGGAACGAGCAGTACTTC.

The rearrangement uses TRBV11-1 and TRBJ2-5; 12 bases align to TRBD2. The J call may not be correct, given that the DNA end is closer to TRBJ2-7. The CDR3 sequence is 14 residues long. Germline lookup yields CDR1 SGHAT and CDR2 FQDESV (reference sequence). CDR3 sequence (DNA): TGTGCCAGCAGCCAGGGACTAGCGGGCTACGAGCAGTACTTC. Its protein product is CASSQGLAGYEQYF.

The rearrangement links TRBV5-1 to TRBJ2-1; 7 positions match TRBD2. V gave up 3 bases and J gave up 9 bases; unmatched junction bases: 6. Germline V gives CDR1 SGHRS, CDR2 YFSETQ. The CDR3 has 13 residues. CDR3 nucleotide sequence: TGCGCCAGCAGCTCCCGGCCGGGGGGTGAGCAGTTCTTC. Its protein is CASSSRPGGEQFF.

Here the CDR3 reads CASSLWGGAAVRAGELFF. The CDR3, as DNA: TGTGCCAGCAGTTTATGGGGAGGTGCGGCGGTGAGGGCCGGGGAGCTGTTTTTT. The chain uses TRBV28 and TRBJ2-2; tentatively, D is TRBD2 (6 bases). The germline V gene has CDR1 MDHEN and CDR2 SYDVKM. The V gene lost 0 bases and the J gene lost 6 bases, with 20 bases spanning the gap. The CDR3 runs to 18 residues.

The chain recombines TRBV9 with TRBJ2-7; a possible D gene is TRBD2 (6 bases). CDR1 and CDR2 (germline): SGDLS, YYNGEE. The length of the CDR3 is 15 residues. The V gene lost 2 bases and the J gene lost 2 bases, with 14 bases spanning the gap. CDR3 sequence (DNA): TGTGCCAGCAGCGTTTCAACTAGCCCGACCTACGAGCAGTACTTC. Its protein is CASSVSTSPTYEQYF.

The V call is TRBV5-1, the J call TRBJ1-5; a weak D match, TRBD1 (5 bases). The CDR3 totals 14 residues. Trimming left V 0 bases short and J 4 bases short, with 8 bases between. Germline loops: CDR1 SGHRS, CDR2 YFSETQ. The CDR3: CASSLDTGNQPQHF. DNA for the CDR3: TGCGCCAGCAGCTTGGATACAGGAAATCAGCCCCAGCATTTT.

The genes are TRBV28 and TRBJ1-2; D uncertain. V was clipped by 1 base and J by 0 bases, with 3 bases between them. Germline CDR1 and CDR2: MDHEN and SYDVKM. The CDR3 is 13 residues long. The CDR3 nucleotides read TGTGCCAGCAGTTTATCACCTAACTATGGCTACACCTTC. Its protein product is CASSLSPNYGYTF.